This TCR beta chain derives from a study of blood T cell repertoires in COVID-19. In the study overall: From the United States, Italy and Spain came samples of acute and convalescent COVID-19. From T cells, B-cell-depleted T cells, or PBMCs came the material, which was cDNA or gDNA.

The CDR3 covers 16 residues. Trimming removed 2 bases from V and 6 bases from J, with 19 bases in between. CDR1 and CDR2 (germline): ENHRY, SYGVKD. Authors' data handling: From reference gene primer amplification, estimates of nucleated cell counts were derived. The protocol was immunoSEQ multiplex PCR, while the TCRdb copy is restricted to in-frame clones and leaves out a portion. V and J calls and clone size are copied from that table; D and trimming were computed from the DNA. Among some 210,000 clones, about 86% were seen once, and the ten largest hold less than 3.5%. The source material was peripheral blood. The sequence was obtained from a man aged 45-65 years with active or convalescent COVID-19. The chain is built from TRBV10-3 and TRBJ1-2, with a tentative D call TRBD1 (6 bases). The chain's CDR3 is CAISEPLQRGLDGYTF. CDR3 nucleotides: TGTGCCATCAGTGAGCCCTTACAAAGGGGGTTGGATGGCTACACCTTC.